This entry lists 2 T cell receptor beta chains sequenced from one sample in a study of CD8 T cells in ankylosing spondylitis. TCRdb processed the 5' RACE reads anew with MiXCR; each CDR3 protein has one entry. This sample carries around 300,000 distinct CDR3 sequences, approximately 10% of them seen once, and the ten largest clones take about 10%. Sequencing was performed on blood, either unsorted or a sorted T cell fraction (not recorded which). These receptors were collected from a female donor with ankylosing spondylitis or in good health (not recorded which).

The rearrangement links TRBV3-1 to TRBJ1-5, with TRBD1 matching 10 bases. Trimming removed 8 bases from V and 5 bases from J; junction bases left unmatched: 3. Germline lookup yields CDR1 LGHDT and CDR2 YNNKEL (reference sequence). The CDR3 has 13 amino acids. The CDR3, as DNA: TGTGCCAGCGGGGGACAGGGGTATCAGCCCCAGCATTTT. It yields the protein CASGGQGYQPQHF.

This clonotype was picked up many times. J is TRBJ2-7 and V is TRBV20-1; tentatively, D is TRBD2 (6 bases). The V gene's germline CDR1 is DFQATT and CDR2 SNEGSKA (reference sequence). The CDR3 totals 13 residues. Trimming left V 1 base short and J 0 bases short, with 7 bases between. Written as DNA, the CDR3 is TGCAGTGCTAGAGCGACTAGCTCCTACGAGCAGTACTTC. Its protein is CSARATSSYEQYF.